The TCR beta chain described here comes from a study of early T cells in non-severe SARS-CoV-2 infection. Overall study context: The sequenced material was bulk RNA from unsorted whole blood, and its chains were unpaired. Notes on the study in general: VDJdb matching skewed toward anti-spike CD8 responses, missing private and CD4 specificities.

V shed 3 bases and J shed 6 bases, with 15 bases lying between them. The CDR3 is made up of 15 amino acids. Unique molecular identifiers (one per individual cDNA molecule) were attached. MiXCR was run by TCRdb on the 5' RACE reads, yielding one entry per CDR3 protein. This table holds more than 70,000 distinct CDR3 sequences, roughly an eighth found once. This clonotype turned up a few times. Antigen: not known. This TCR was sampled from an adult who was a healthcare worker with PCR-confirmed SARS-CoV-2 infection or an uninfected control (not recorded which). The material sequenced was whole blood. This chain joins TRBV12-3 or TRBV12-4 and TRBJ1-5; D ambiguous. The CDR3 DNA is TGTGCCAGCAGTTTCCGTCAGGTTTTACCTCAGCCCCAGCATTTT. Its protein product is CASSFRQVLPQPQHF.